The 3 T cell receptor beta chains listed next were all sequenced from one sample in a study of T cell responses to AZD1222 COVID-19 vaccine. Here immunoSEQ multiplex PCR was the method, and the copy in TCRdb shows in-frame clones only, minus some. The data show approximately 140,000 clones, about 92% seen once. Sequenced material: peripheral blood, taken on day 0 of AZD1222 vaccination. Every receptor here comes from an adult in good health.

V gene TRBV7-3 combines with J gene TRBJ2-1, with 14 bases identical to TRBD2. Trimming at V came to 5 bases and at J to 0 bases, leaving 9 bases not matched to a gene. Looked up from germline, CDR1 is SGHTA and CDR2 is FQGTGA. The CDR3 extends over 19 amino acids. CDR3: CASSPLVTSGRASYNEQFF. CDR3 sequence (DNA): TGTGCCAGCAGCCCTCTCGTGACTAGCGGGAGGGCCTCCTACAATGAGCAGTTCTTC.

The V and J genes are TRBV5-1 and TRBJ2-1; unclear D gene. This CDR3 contains 15 residues. The V end lost 2 bases, the J end lost 4 bases, and 13 bases lay between the germline ends. The germline V gene encodes CDR1 SGHRS and CDR2 YFSETQ. The CDR3 DNA reads as TGCGCCAGCAGCTTACACCTTACCTTGTACAATGAGCAGTTCTTC. This sequence encodes CASSLHLTLYNEQFF.

The rearrangement links TRBV19 to TRBJ1-2; D not certain. Trimming removed 9 bases at V and 3 bases at J, with 14 bases between. The germline V gene encodes CDR1 LNHDA and CDR2 SQIVND (reference sequence). The CDR3 spans 13 residues. The CDR3 nucleotides read TGTGCCAGCGGTAACCGTCCCTACTATGGCTACACCTTC. Its translation is CASGNRPYYGYTF.